Listed below are T cell receptor beta chains from one sample, sequenced in a study of T cell responses to AZD1222 COVID-19 vaccine. Clones were read by immunoSEQ multiplex PCR, and TCRdb kept only the in-frame ones, dropping some. The sample lists approximately 120,000 clones; roughly 88% were seen once. This material consisted of peripheral blood, taken 28 days after the second AZD1222 dose. The source of these receptors is an adult who received the AZD1222 COVID-19 vaccine. CDR3s include the opening cysteine and the closing phenylalanine or tryptophan. The D gene is left open where the match is weak. Part of the rows lack a size; the others show once, few, many or a class for expanded clones.

J: TRBJ1-5
D: -
V: TRBV4-1
size: -
CDR3: CASSHAIRGRQPQHF
DNA: TGCGCCAGCAGCCACGCTATCAGGGGAAGGCAGCCCCAGCATTTT

J: TRBJ1-1
D: -
V: TRBV14
size: -
CDR3: CASSRTGNTEAFF
DNA: TGTGCCAGCAGCCGAACAGGGAACACTGAAGCTTTCTTT

J: TRBJ1-2
D: -
V: TRBV20-1
size: -
CDR3: CSASVRESYGYTF
DNA: TGCAGTGCTAGTGTCAGGGAATCCTATGGCTACACCTTC

J: TRBJ1-1
D: -
V: TRBV27
size: -
CDR3: CASSLSPTNTEAFF
DNA: TGTGCCAGCAGTTTATCCCCCACGAACACTGAAGCTTTCTTT

J: TRBJ2-3
D: -
V: TRBV6-4
size: -
CDR3: CASSKTGFTDTQYF
DNA: TGTGCCAGCAGTAAAACGGGGTTCACAGATACGCAGTATTTT

J: TRBJ1-5
D: TRBD1
V: TRBV6-5
size: -
CDR3: CASSALGQQVQPQHF
DNA: TGTGCCAGCAGCGCTCTGGGACAGCAAGTTCAGCCCCAGCATTTT

J: TRBJ1-2
D: -
V: TRBV5-1
size: -
CDR3: CASSPGEMEGYTF
DNA: TGCGCCAGCAGCCCGGGGGAAATGGAGGGCTACACCTTC

J: TRBJ1-2
D: -
V: TRBV6-5
size: many
CDR3: CASTRLGPFYGYTF
DNA: TGTGCCAGCACTCGGCTGGGTCCCTTTTATGGCTACACCTTC

J: TRBJ1-2
D: -
V: TRBV7-9
size: -
CDR3: CASSLTAAYGTTYGYTF
DNA: TGTGCCAGCAGCTTAACAGCTGCCTACGGGACAACCTATGGCTACACCTTC

J: TRBJ2-7
D: TRBD2
V: TRBV4-2
size: -
CDR3: CASSLHMAGDYEQYF
DNA: TGTGCCAGCAGCCTGCATATGGCGGGGGATTACGAGCAGTACTTC

J: TRBJ1-6
D: TRBD1
V: TRBV7-8
size: -
CDR3: CASSLGTGGIRPLHF
DNA: TGTGCCAGCAGCTTAGGGACAGGGGGAATTCGGCCCCTCCACTTT

J: TRBJ1-3
D: -
V: TRBV7-9
size: -
CDR3: CASSQRTGGSGNTIYF
DNA: TGTGCCAGCAGCCAACGGACCGGGGGCTCTGGAAACACCATATATTTT

J: TRBJ1-2
D: -
V: TRBV7-9
size: few
CDR3: CASSFSTASEHGYTF
DNA: TGTGCCAGCAGCTTCTCGACCGCCTCCGAGCATGGCTACACCTTC

J: TRBJ2-1
D: -
V: TRBV12-5
size: -
CDR3: CASGLAGVNEQFF
DNA: TGTGCTAGTGGTTTGGCGGGTGTAAATGAGCAGTTCTTC

J: TRBJ1-6
D: -
V: TRBV7-3
size: few
CDR3: CASSLGAGSSPLHF
DNA: TGTGCCAGCAGCTTAGGGGCAGGGAGTTCACCCCTCCACTTT

J: TRBJ1-2
D: TRBD1
V: TRBV29-1
size: -
CDR3: CSVEEGQGSRGYTF
DNA: TGCAGCGTTGAAGAGGGACAGGGGAGCCGTGGCTACACCTTC

J: TRBJ1-4
D: TRBD1
V: TRBV7-9
size: once
CDR3: CASSLGRIQGNREKLFF
DNA: TGTGCCAGCAGCTTAGGGAGGATACAGGGGAATCGGGAAAAACTGTTTTTT

J: TRBJ2-3
D: TRBD2
V: TRBV2
size: -
CDR3: CASKLTSGGRDTQYF
DNA: TGTGCCAGCAAGCTGACTAGCGGGGGGCGAGATACGCAGTATTTT

J: TRBJ1-6
D: -
V: TRBV6-2/TRBV6-3
size: few
CDR3: CASSNPEYNSPLHF
DNA: TGTGCCAGCAGTAATCCTGAGTATAATTCACCCCTCCACTTT

J: TRBJ1-1
D: TRBD1
V: TRBV29-1
size: -
CDR3: CSVWDRGGTEAFF
DNA: TGCAGCGTCTGGGACAGGGGTGGTACTGAAGCTTTCTTT

J: TRBJ1-2
D: -
V: TRBV4-2
size: -
CDR3: CASSRGSGIDYGYTF
DNA: TGTGCCAGCAGCCGAGGGTCCGGGATCGACTATGGCTACACCTTC

J: TRBJ1-2
D: -
V: TRBV5-1
size: -
CDR3: CASSPQLGTDYGYTF
DNA: TGCGCCAGCAGCCCACAATTAGGGACGGACTATGGCTACACCTTC

J: TRBJ1-4
D: -
V: TRBV30
size: -
CDR3: CAWSKGAQDEKLFF
DNA: TGTGCCTGGAGTAAGGGAGCACAGGATGAAAAACTGTTTTTT

J: TRBJ2-3
D: -
V: TRBV6-5
size: -
CDR3: CASSYSGGGDTQYF
DNA: TGTGCCAGCAGTTACTCTGGTGGGGGTGATACGCAGTATTTT

J: TRBJ2-2
D: -
V: TRBV14
size: -
CDR3: CASSGVGIPWNTGELFF
DNA: TGTGCCAGCAGCGGAGTCGGGATTCCGTGGAACACCGGGGAGCTGTTTTTT

J: TRBJ2-1
D: TRBD2
V: TRBV3-1/TRBV3-2
size: -
CDR3: CASSPSGSYNEQFF
DNA: TGTGCCAGCAGTCCTAGCGGAAGCTACAATGAGCAGTTCTTC

J: TRBJ1-2
D: -
V: TRBV19
size: -
CDR3: CASSIRARQIYTF
DNA: TGTGCCAGTAGTATAAGGGCACGGCAAATCTACACCTTC

J: TRBJ1-5
D: -
V: TRBV28
size: -
CDR3: CASSNGGYNQPQHF
DNA: TGTGCCAGCAGCAACGGGGGTTACAATCAGCCCCAGCATTTT

J: TRBJ1-3
D: -
V: TRBV4-1
size: -
CDR3: CASSLIAGISDTIYF
DNA: TGCGCCAGCAGCCTAATCGCAGGGATATCGGACACCATATATTTT

J: TRBJ1-4
D: -
V: TRBV19
size: -
CDR3: CASSHRVSPEKLFF
DNA: TGTGCCAGTAGTCACAGGGTTTCCCCTGAAAAACTGTTTTTT

J: TRBJ2-3
D: TRBD2
V: TRBV7-2
size: -
CDR3: CASSLVAGGITDTQYF
DNA: TGTGCCAGCAGCTTAGTTGCGGGGGGGATCACAGATACGCAGTATTTT

J: TRBJ1-4
D: -
V: TRBV7-9
size: -
CDR3: CASSPNPAGEKLFF
DNA: TGTGCCAGCAGCCCGAACCCAGCCGGAGAAAAACTGTTTTTT

J: TRBJ2-5
D: -
V: TRBV3-1/TRBV3-2
size: -
CDR3: CASSQNYQETQYF
DNA: TGTGCCAGCAGCCAAAACTACCAAGAGACCCAGTACTTC

J: TRBJ2-7
D: -
V: TRBV19
size: -
CDR3: CASSLGSSYEQYF
DNA: TGTGCCAGTAGTCTGGGGAGCTCCTACGAGCAGTACTTC

J: TRBJ2-2
D: -
V: TRBV9
size: -
CDR3: CASSAYSTNTGELFF
DNA: TGTGCCAGCAGCGCTTACAGTACGAACACCGGGGAGCTGTTTTTT

J: TRBJ1-1
D: -
V: TRBV20-1
size: -
CDR3: CSGGDAFF
DNA: TGCAGTGGAGGGGACGCTTTCTTT

J: TRBJ1-1
D: -
V: TRBV4-1
size: -
CDR3: CASSQPRRGPEAFF
DNA: TGCGCCAGCAGCCAACCGCGGAGGGGCCCTGAAGCTTTCTTT

J: TRBJ2-3
D: -
V: TRBV6-5
size: few
CDR3: CASRIPDSRDTQYF
DNA: TGTGCCAGCAGAATCCCGGACTCCCGAGATACGCAGTATTTT

J: TRBJ2-3
D: TRBD1
V: TRBV7-8
size: once
CDR3: CASRANRGRVLGSTDTQYF
DNA: TGTGCCAGCAGAGCCAACAGGGGGCGCGTTTTGGGAAGCACAGATACGCAGTATTTT

J: TRBJ2-7
D: -
V: TRBV4-1
size: -
CDR3: CASSLPDRAYEQYF
DNA: TGCGCCAGCAGCCTCCCGGACAGAGCCTACGAGCAGTACTTC

J: TRBJ1-2
D: -
V: TRBV24-1
size: -
CDR3: CATCPGLYTF
DNA: TGTGCCACCTGCCCCGGACTCTACACCTTC

J: TRBJ2-1
D: TRBD1
V: TRBV19
size: -
CDR3: CASHRGSSYNEQFF
DNA: TGTGCCAGCCACAGGGGGAGCTCCTACAATGAGCAGTTCTTC

J: TRBJ2-5
D: -
V: TRBV7-3
size: -
CDR3: CASSLRSLPTETQYF
DNA: TGTGCCAGCAGCCTCCGCAGCCTCCCAACGGAGACCCAGTACTTC

J: TRBJ1-1
D: TRBD1
V: TRBV20-1
size: -
CDR3: CSAYDRVEAFF
DNA: TGCAGTGCTTACGACAGGGTCGAAGCTTTCTTT

J: TRBJ2-7
D: -
V: TRBV19
size: -
CDR3: CASSIDGEGLSYEQYF
DNA: TGTGCCAGTAGTATAGATGGCGAGGGGTTGAGCTACGAGCAGTACTTC

J: TRBJ2-7
D: TRBD1
V: TRBV6-5
size: -
CDR3: CASRLDRGYLYEQYF
DNA: TGTGCCAGCAGGCTAGACAGGGGATATCTCTACGAGCAGTACTTC

J: TRBJ1-1
D: TRBD1
V: TRBV3-1/TRBV3-2
size: -
CDR3: CASSHGQGPNTEAFF
DNA: TGTGCCAGCAGCCACGGACAGGGGCCAAACACTGAAGCTTTCTTT

J: TRBJ1-5
D: -
V: TRBV30
size: -
CDR3: CAWSERGGPEPQHF
DNA: TGTGCCTGGAGTGAACGGGGGGGGCCGGAGCCCCAGCATTTT

J: TRBJ1-1
D: -
V: TRBV4-3
size: -
CDR3: CASSQDAARVEAFF
DNA: TGCGCCAGCAGCCAAGACGCGGCAAGGGTCGAAGCTTTCTTT

J: TRBJ2-7
D: -
V: TRBV5-5
size: -
CDR3: CASSPTDSSSYEQYF
DNA: TGTGCCAGCAGCCCAACCGACAGTTCCTCCTACGAGCAGTACTTC

J: TRBJ1-1
D: -
V: TRBV7-3
size: once
CDR3: CASSLEGENTEAFF
DNA: TGTGCCAGCAGCTTAGAGGGGGAGAACACTGAAGCTTTCTTT

J: TRBJ2-1
D: -
V: TRBV7-3
size: -
CDR3: CASSPGDPLQGVQFF
DNA: TGTGCCAGCAGCCCGGGGGACCCACTCCAGGGGGTGCAGTTCTTC

J: TRBJ2-7
D: -
V: TRBV7-9
size: -
CDR3: CASSGGTDMFPYEQYF
DNA: TGTGCCAGCAGCGGGGGGACAGACATGTTCCCCTACGAGCAGTACTTC

J: TRBJ2-3
D: -
V: TRBV7-2
size: -
CDR3: CASSSDHLDTQYF
DNA: TGTGCCAGCAGCTCAGACCATTTAGATACGCAGTATTTT

J: TRBJ2-2
D: -
V: TRBV7-2
size: -
CDR3: CASSLVSAGGELFF
DNA: TGTGCCAGCAGCTTAGTGTCTGCGGGGGGGGAGCTGTTTTTT

J: TRBJ2-3
D: TRBD2
V: TRBV3-1/TRBV3-2
size: -
CDR3: CASSQVSGGADTQYF
DNA: TGTGCCAGCAGCCAAGTTAGCGGGGGGGCAGATACGCAGTATTTT

J: TRBJ1-3
D: TRBD1
V: TRBV15
size: few
CDR3: CATSTGGSGNTIYF
DNA: TGTGCCACCAGCACAGGGGGCTCTGGAAACACCATATATTTT

J: TRBJ2-7
D: -
V: TRBV27
size: -
CDR3: CASSYYRSSYEQYF
DNA: TGTGCCAGCAGTTATTACAGGAGCTCCTACGAGCAGTACTTC

J: TRBJ1-6
D: TRBD1
V: TRBV14
size: once
CDR3: CASSPGDRILLHF
DNA: TGTGCCAGCAGCCCCGGGGACAGAATTCTGCTCCACTTT

J: TRBJ1-3
D: -
V: TRBV25-1
size: -
CDR3: CASSESDGRLKAIYF
DNA: TGTGCCAGCAGTGAATCTGACGGACGGTTAAAGGCCATATATTTT